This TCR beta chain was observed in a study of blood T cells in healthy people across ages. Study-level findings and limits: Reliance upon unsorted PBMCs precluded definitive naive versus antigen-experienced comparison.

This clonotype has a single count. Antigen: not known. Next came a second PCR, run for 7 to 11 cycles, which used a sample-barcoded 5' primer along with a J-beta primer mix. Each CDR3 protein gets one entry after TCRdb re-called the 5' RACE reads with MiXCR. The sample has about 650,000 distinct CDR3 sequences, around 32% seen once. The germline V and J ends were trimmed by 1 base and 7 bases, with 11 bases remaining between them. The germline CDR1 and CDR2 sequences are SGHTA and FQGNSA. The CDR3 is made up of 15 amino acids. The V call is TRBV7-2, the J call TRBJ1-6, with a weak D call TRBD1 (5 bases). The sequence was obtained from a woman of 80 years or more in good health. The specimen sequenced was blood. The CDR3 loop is CASSLGWGKNSPLHF. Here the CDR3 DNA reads TGTGCCAGCAGCTTAGGTTGGGGCAAGAATTCACCCCTCCACTTT.